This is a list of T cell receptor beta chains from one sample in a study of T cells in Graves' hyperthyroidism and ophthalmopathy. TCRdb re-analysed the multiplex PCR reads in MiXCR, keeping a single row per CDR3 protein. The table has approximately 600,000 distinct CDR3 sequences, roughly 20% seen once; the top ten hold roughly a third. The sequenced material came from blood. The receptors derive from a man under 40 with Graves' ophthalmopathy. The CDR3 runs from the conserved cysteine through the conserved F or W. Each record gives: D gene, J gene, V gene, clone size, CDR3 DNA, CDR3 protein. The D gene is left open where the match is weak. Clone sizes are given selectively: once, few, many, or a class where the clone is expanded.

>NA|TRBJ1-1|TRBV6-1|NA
TGTGCCAGCAGTCGGGGCCCAGGAGTGAACACTGAAGCTTTCTTT
CASSRGPGVNTEAFF
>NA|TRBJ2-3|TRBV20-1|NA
TGCAGTGCCCCAGCCTCGACACTCACAGATACGCAGTATTTT
CSAPASTLTDTQYF
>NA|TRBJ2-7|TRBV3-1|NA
TGTGCCAGCAGCCAAGGATCGGGCGGAGCCTACGAGCAGTACTTC
CASSQGSGGAYEQYF
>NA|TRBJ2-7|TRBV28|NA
TGTGCCAGCAGTCAACTTCAGGGAACCTCCTACGAGCAGTACTTC
CASSQLQGTSYEQYF
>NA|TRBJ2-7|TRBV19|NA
TGTGCCAGTAGTATGTTAGGGGTCGTTGGAAGCGAGCAGTACTTC
CASSMLGVVGSEQYF
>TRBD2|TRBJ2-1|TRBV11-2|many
TGTGCCAGCAGCTTAGGTAGCGGGAGTACCTACAATGAGCAGTTCTTC
CASSLGSGSTYNEQFF
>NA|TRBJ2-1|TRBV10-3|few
TGTGCCATCAGTGACCCTGGGGCCAGGAGTAACAATGAGCAGTTCTTC
CAISDPGARSNNEQFF
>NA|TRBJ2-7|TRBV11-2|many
TGTGCCAGCAGCTTAGGGGCGGCCTCCTACGAGCAGTACTTC
CASSLGAASYEQYF
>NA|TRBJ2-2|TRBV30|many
TGTGCCTGGACCCATGGGGGCGGGGAGCTGTTTTTT
CAWTHGGGELFF
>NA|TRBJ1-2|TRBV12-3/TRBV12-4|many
TGTGCCAGCAGAAAGTTAGGTCATGACTCATATGGCTACACCTTC
CASRKLGHDSYGYTF
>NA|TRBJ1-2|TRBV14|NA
TGTGCCAGCAGCCCCCGGGGCCAACCCCACTATGGCTACACCTTC
CASSPRGQPHYGYTF
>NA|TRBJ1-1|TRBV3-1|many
TGTGCCAGCAGCCCAGAGGGGTCGGCGCGGGGTGAAGCTTTCTTT
CASSPEGSARGEAFF
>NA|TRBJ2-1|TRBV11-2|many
TGTGCCAGCAGCCCCCGACGGTGGAGGGCCTACAATGAGCAGTTCTTC
CASSPRRWRAYNEQFF
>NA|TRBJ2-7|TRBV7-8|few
TGTGCCAGCAGCTTATACGGGGGGCTGGGCGAGCAGTACTTC
CASSLYGGLGEQYF
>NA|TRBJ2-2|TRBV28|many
TGTGCCAGCAGTCCCCGAATGCTCCCGAACACCGGGGAGCTGTTTTTT
CASSPRMLPNTGELFF
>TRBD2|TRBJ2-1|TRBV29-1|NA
TGCAGCGTTGAAGAAGGACTAGCAAATGAGCAGTTCTTC
CSVEEGLANEQFF
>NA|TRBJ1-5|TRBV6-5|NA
TGTGCCAGCAGTTACTCTATATCTCAGCCCCAGCATTTT
CASSYSISQPQHF
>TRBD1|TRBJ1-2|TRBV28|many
TGTGCCAGCAGTGTGGACAGGGAATATCGGGGCTACACCTTC
CASSVDREYRGYTF
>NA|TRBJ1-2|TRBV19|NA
TGTGCCAGTAGTTCAGAAAACTATGGCTACACCTTC
CASSSENYGYTF
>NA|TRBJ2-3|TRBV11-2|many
TGTGCCAGCAGCTTAGAACTTGCAGATACGCAGTATTTT
CASSLELADTQYF
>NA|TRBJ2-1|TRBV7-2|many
TGTGCCAGCAGCTTAGAGGCCGGGAGCTCCTACAATGAGCAGTTCTTC
CASSLEAGSSYNEQFF
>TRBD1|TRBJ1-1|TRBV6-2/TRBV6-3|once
TGTGCCAGCAGTACTCGGGACAGATTGAACACTGAAGCTTTCTTT
CASSTRDRLNTEAFF
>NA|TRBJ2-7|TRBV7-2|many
TGTGCCAGCAGCTTAGGAGGGGACCTCTCCTACGAGCAGTACTTC
CASSLGGDLSYEQYF